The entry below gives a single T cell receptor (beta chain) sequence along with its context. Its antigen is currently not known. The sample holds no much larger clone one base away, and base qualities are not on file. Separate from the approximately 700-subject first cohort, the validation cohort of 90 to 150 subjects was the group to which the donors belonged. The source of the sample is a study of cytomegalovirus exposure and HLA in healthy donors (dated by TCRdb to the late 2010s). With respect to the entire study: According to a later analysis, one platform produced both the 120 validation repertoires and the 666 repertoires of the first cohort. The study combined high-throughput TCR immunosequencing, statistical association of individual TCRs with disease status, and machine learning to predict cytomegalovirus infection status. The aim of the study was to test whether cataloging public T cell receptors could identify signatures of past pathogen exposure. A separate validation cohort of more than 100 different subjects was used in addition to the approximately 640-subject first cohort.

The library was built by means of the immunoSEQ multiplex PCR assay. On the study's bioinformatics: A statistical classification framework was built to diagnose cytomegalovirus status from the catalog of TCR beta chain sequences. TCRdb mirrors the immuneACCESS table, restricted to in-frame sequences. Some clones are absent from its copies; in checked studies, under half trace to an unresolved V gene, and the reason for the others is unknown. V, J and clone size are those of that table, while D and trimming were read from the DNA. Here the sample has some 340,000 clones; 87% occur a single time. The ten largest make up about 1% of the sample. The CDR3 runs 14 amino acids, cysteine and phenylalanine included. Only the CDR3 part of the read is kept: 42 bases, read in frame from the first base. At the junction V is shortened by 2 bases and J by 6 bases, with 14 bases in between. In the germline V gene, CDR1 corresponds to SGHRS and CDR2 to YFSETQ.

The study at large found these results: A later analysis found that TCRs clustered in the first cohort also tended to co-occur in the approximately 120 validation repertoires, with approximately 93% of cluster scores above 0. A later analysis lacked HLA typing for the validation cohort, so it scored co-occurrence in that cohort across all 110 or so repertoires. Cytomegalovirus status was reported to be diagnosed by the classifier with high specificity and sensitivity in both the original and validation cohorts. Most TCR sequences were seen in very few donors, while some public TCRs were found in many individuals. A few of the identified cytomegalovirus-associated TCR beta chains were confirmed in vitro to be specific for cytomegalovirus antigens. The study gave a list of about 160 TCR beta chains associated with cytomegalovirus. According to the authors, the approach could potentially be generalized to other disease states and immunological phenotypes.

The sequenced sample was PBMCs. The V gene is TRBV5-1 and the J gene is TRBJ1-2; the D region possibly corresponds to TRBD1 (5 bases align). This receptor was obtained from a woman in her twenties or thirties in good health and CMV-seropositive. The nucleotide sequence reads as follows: TGCGCCAGCAGCTTTATCAGATCGGGGCATGGCTACACCTTC. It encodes CASSFIRSGHGYTF.